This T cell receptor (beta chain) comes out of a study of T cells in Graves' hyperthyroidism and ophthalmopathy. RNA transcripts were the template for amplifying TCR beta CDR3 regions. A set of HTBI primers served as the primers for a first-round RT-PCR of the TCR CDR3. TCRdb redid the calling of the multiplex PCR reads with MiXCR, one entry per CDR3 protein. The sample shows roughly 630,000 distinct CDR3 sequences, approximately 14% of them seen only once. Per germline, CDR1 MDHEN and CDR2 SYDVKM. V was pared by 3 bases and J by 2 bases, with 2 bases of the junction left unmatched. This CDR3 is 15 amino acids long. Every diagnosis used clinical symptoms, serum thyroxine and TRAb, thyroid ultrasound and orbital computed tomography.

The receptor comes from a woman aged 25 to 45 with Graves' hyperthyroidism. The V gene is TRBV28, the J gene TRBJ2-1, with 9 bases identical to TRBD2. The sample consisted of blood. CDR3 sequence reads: CASSFRGRAYNEQFF. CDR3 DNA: TGTGCCAGCAGTTTCCGCGGGAGGGCCTACAATGAGCAGTTCTTC.